A single sample is the source of the 14 T cell receptor beta chains below, sequenced in a study of cytomegalovirus exposure and HLA in healthy donors. PCR involved 60 Vbeta and 13 Jbeta primers. TCRdb's table, derived via immunoSEQ multiplex PCR, lists solely in-frame clones and lacks some. The sample lists more than 90,000 clones, over 65% seen once, with about 3.8% in the top ten. Material: PBMCs. These receptors originate from a man aged 45-65 years in good health and CMV-seronegative.

The chain has TRBV5-1 and TRBJ2-1; TRBD1 matches 7 bases. Per germline, CDR1 SGHRS and CDR2 YFSETQ. The length of the CDR3 is 16 residues. The junction had 12 bases not matched to a gene; V was cut back by 4 bases and J by 5 bases. In DNA, the CDR3 is TGCGCCAGCAGCATGGGGACAGACACCGGGAACAATGAGCAGTTCTTC. Translated: CASSMGTDTGNNEQFF.

J is TRBJ1-1 and V is TRBV29-1, with D tentatively TRBD1 (6 bases). The germline V gene encodes CDR1 SQVTM and CDR2 ANQGSEA. The CDR3 runs 11 residues. Trimming pared 6 bases from V and 7 bases from J, leaving 12 bases between. CDR3 in DNA: TGCAGCGTCCGGGGGGCAAGTGAAGCTTTCTTT. Amino acid sequence: CSVRGASEAFF. Variable domain in full (rest from reference TRBV29-1 and TRBJ1-1): SAVISQKPSRDICQRGTSLTIQCQVDSQVTMMFWYRQQPGQSLTLIATANQGSEATYESGFVIDKFPISRPNLTFSTLTVSNMSPEDSSIYLCSVRGASEAFFGQGTRLTVV.

The J gene is TRBJ2-5, the V gene TRBV2; a weak D match, TRBD1 (6 bases). Trimming left V 10 bases short and J 5 bases short, with 11 bases between. The CDR3 extends over 11 amino acids. Germline V gene lookup returns CDR1 SNHLY and CDR2 FYNNEI. The CDR3, as DNA: TGTGCCACCGAGGGGGAGGAGACCCAGTACTTC. Amino acid sequence: CATEGEETQYF.

This sequence joins TRBV7-9 and TRBJ2-5, with D perhaps matching TRBD2 (6 bases). Gene TRBJ2-7 matches the end of the DNA better, so the J call may be wrong. CDR1 is SEHNR, CDR2 FQNEAQ, per germline (reference sequence). The length of the CDR3 is 17 residues. CDR3 region: CASSSRDPSAGNYEQYF. The CDR3 DNA reads as TGTGCCAGCAGCTCTCGGGACCCCTCCGCGGGGAACTACGAGCAGTACTTC.

The chain employs TRBV9 and TRBJ2-3, with a tentative D call TRBD1 (6 bases). Trimming shortened V by 3 bases and J by 3 bases, and 20 bases separated the two germline ends. The CDR3 runs to 17 residues. Looked up from germline, CDR1 is SGDLS and CDR2 is YYNGEE. CDR3 sequence: CASSGGQRLFSTDTQYF. In DNA form, the CDR3 reads TGTGCCAGCAGCGGGGGGCAGCGCCTGTTCTCTACAGATACGCAGTATTTT.

The genes are TRBV27 and TRBJ2-5, with TRBD2 matching over 8 bases. The germline V gene has CDR1 MNHEY and CDR2 SMNVEV (reference sequence). The V segment lost 2 bases and the J segment 2 bases; nucleotides outside the gene matches: 7. The CDR3 runs 16 residues. This chain's CDR3 is CASSLDPGGRQETQYF. The CDR3 region has the DNA TGTGCCAGCAGTTTAGATCCGGGAGGGCGGCAAGAGACCCAGTACTTC.

V and J are TRBV5-4 and TRBJ2-5; 9 nucleotides align to TRBD1. This CDR3 spans 15 amino acids. Germline V lookup: CDR1 SGHNT, CDR2 YYREEE (reference sequence). J gave up 4 bases and V 2 bases, and 6 bases lay outside the gene matches. The CDR3 bases are TGTGCCAGCAGCTTATTCGGGACAGGGAGAGAGACCCAGTACTTC. Its protein product is CASSLFGTGRETQYF. Based on the CDR3 plus reference TRBV5-4 and TRBJ2-5, the full variable domain is ETGVTQSPTHLIKTRGQQVTLRCSSQSGHNTVSWYQQALGQGPQFIFQYYREEENGRGNFPPRFSGLQFPNYSSELNVNALELDDSALYLCASSLFGTGRETQYFGPGTRLLVL.

The DNA of the CDR3 is TGTGCCAGCAGCTTGGACTCGAGGCGATCTTCCGAAGCTTTCTTT. This sequence encodes CASSLDSRRSSEAFF. The V call is TRBV5-4, the J call TRBJ1-1; no definite D call. V was trimmed by 0 bases and J by 8 bases, leaving 17 bases between them. The CDR3 is 15 residues long. Germline V gene sequence: CDR1 SGHNT, CDR2 YYREEE (reference sequence).

The rearrangement uses TRBV7-2 and TRBJ2-1, with D maybe TRBD2 (5 bases). Germline CDR1 SGHTA, CDR2 FQGNSA. V gave up 7 bases and J gave up 5 bases, with 12 bases separating them. The CDR3 is 13 amino acids. The CDR3 nucleotides are TGTGCCAGCAACTTGCTAGCCAACAATGAGCAGTTCTTC. Amino acids: CASNLLANNEQFF.

This clone has a handful of counts. J is TRBJ2-1 and V is TRBV29-1, with 9 bases that match TRBD2. Per the germline V gene, CDR1 is SQVTM and CDR2 is ANQGSEA. The CDR3 loop spans 19 amino acids. V gave up 8 bases and J gave up 0 bases; unmatched junction bases: 20. The CDR3 coding sequence is TGCAGCCCCACGGAGACTAGCGGCAAACCACGAAGCTCCTACAATGAGCAGTTCTTC. Protein sequence: CSPTETSGKPRSSYNEQFF.

V and J are TRBV9 and TRBJ2-3; TRBD1 aligns across 10 bases. Looked up from germline, CDR1 is SGDLS and CDR2 is YYNGEE. The CDR3 extends over 16 amino acids. Unmatched junction bases numbered 11, after V lost 3 bases and J lost 7 bases. The CDR3 region has the DNA TGTGCCAGCAGCGGGTTGACAGGGGGCGGGGGTTATACGCAGTATTTT. Translation gives CASSGLTGGGGYTQYF. The whole variable domain, filled in from reference TRBV9 and TRBJ2-3, reads DSGVTQTPKHLITATGQRVTLRCSPRSGDLSVYWYQQSLDQGLQFLIQYYNGEERAKGNILERFSAQQFPDLHSELNLSSLELGDSALYFCASSGLTGGGGYTQYFGPGTRLTVL.

This clone was found a few times. At one end, the junction sequence differs from germline, possibly due to a read error. The chain uses TRBV5-1 and TRBJ1-2, with D maybe TRBD1 (5 bases). Per the germline V gene, CDR1 is SGHRS and CDR2 is YFSETQ. This CDR3 comprises 14 residues. CDR3 loop: CASSIAAGRKDYPF. CDR3 in DNA: TGCGCCAGCAGCATCGCCGCAGGGCGTAAGGACTACCCCTTC.

The V gene is TRBV6-4, the J gene TRBJ2-5; TRBD2 agrees at 9 bases. The CDR3 is made up of 15 amino acids. CDR1 is MRHNA, CDR2 SNTAGT, per germline. V lost 7 bases, J lost 5 bases, and 11 bases stayed unmatched. Here the CDR3 DNA reads TGTGCCAGCATGACAACTAGCGGGCTGGGGGAGACCCAGTACTTC. Translation gives CASMTTSGLGETQYF.

The chain carries TRBV27 and TRBJ2-1; D gene ambiguous. Germline loops: CDR1 MNHEY, CDR2 SMNVEV (reference sequence). This CDR3 spans 12 amino acids. Between the trimmed V and J ends, which lost 3 bases and 7 bases, there was a span of 7 bases. The CDR3 coding sequence is TGTGCCAGCAGTTTCCCTCTAAATGAGCAGTTCTTC. It codes for CASSFPLNEQFF.